This T cell receptor (beta chain) was identified during a study of blood T cell repertoires in COVID-19. On the study more broadly: Sites in the United States, Italy and Spain provided acute and convalescent COVID-19 samples. T cells, B-cell-depleted T cells, or PBMCs provided the cDNA or gDNA that served as material.

This CDR3 spans 14 amino acids. The germline CDR1 and CDR2 sequences are LNHDA and SQIVND (reference sequence). With V trimmed by 8 bases and J by 0 bases, 3 bases remained unmatched. Methods used by the authors: From reference gene primer amplification, estimates of nucleated cell counts were derived. Libraries were prepared by immunoSEQ multiplex PCR; TCRdb keeps only in-frame clonotypes and omits some of them. The D gene and trimming were derived from the DNA, and the V and J assignments and clone size from that table. The table records about 270,000 clones, roughly 86% of them present only once. The sequence came from a man in his forties with active or convalescent COVID-19. V is TRBV19 and J is TRBJ1-3; 8 positions match TRBD1. Sequencing input: peripheral blood. CDR3 region: CASFQGASGNTIYF. CDR3 DNA: TGTGCCAGTTTTCAGGGGGCCTCTGGAAACACCATATATTTT.